This T cell receptor beta chain was identified in a study of identical twins. Notes on the study in general: Possibly, invariant MAIT and iNKT cells partly confounded zero-insertion analyses. Less excess twin sharing appeared in beta out-of-frame sequences. Fewer insertions were carried by abundant cord blood beta clonotypes, but none was seen in memory repertoires.

A template switching step contributed a universal primer site, while unique molecular identifiers were present in the cDNA. TCRdb re-analysed the 5' RACE reads in MiXCR, keeping a single row per CDR3 protein. Among fewer than 800,000 distinct CDR3 sequences listed, around 7.5% were seen once. The CDR3 is made up of 15 amino acids. Germline assignment: CDR1 MGHRA and CDR2 YSYEKL. V gave up 3 bases and J gave up 7 bases; unmatched junction bases: 9. In the case of this clonotype: Its antigen is as yet unknown.

The same data also went into a second study, on yellow fever vaccine responses in identical twins.

The gene calls are TRBV4-1 and TRBJ1-5, with 7 nucleotides matching TRBD1. Material: PBMCs. The TCR comes from a woman aged 18-30 years in good health. The CDR3 bases are TGCGCCAGCAGCCACGAAGACAGGGACGGGCAGCCCCAGCATTTT. Amino acid sequence: CASSHEDRDGQPQHF.